The 8 T cell receptor beta chains below come from one sample, sequenced in a study of shared clonotypes between healthy human individuals. Sequencing was performed with immunoSEQ multiplex PCR; in TCRdb, only in-frame clones are kept and a portion is missing. The sample has about 1.5 million clones; around 98% are singletons. Sequenced material: naive CD4+ T cells sorted from blood. Subset in this sample: CD45RA+ positively selected. The receptor set was obtained from a man younger than 40 in good health.

This chain joins TRBV18 and TRBJ2-3; 11 bases align to TRBD2. V lost 5 bases, J lost 2 bases, and 6 bases stayed unmatched. This CDR3 spans 16 amino acids. Germline CDR1 reads KGHSH; CDR2 reads LQKENI. The CDR3 sequence: CASSEPSGRPTDTQYF. The CDR3 nucleotides are TGTGCCAGCTCAGAGCCTAGCGGGAGGCCCACAGATACGCAGTATTTT.

This sequence joins TRBV18 and TRBJ2-1; 8 bases fit TRBD2. The CDR3 covers 16 residues. Germline assignment: CDR1 KGHSH and CDR2 LQKENI. V was pared by 3 bases and J by 4 bases, with 8 bases of the junction left unmatched. CDR3 loop: CASSPSRAGGYNEQFF. The CDR3 nucleotides read TGTGCCAGCTCACCGAGTAGGGCGGGAGGATACAATGAGCAGTTCTTC.

The chain has TRBV28 and TRBJ2-3; perhaps D is TRBD1 or TRBD2 (7 bases each). This CDR3 comprises 17 residues. Trimming left V 4 bases short and J 2 bases short, with 19 bases between. From germline, CDR1 is MDHEN and CDR2 SYDVKM. CDR3 protein: CASSSLGGDRYTDTQYF. The CDR3 DNA follows: TGTGCCAGCAGTTCATTGGGAGGGGACAGATACACAGATACGCAGTATTTT.

The chain couples TRBV5-5 to TRBJ1-1, with TRBD1 matching 11 bases. CDR3 length equals 16 residues. The germline V gene encodes CDR1 SGHKS and CDR2 YYEKEE (reference sequence). V was clipped by 4 bases and J by 3 bases; unmatched bases: 8. CDR3 loop: CASSAGQGAIDTEAFF. The CDR3, as DNA: TGTGCCAGCAGCGCCGGACAGGGGGCTATTGACACTGAAGCTTTCTTT.

V is TRBV18 and J is TRBJ2-3; 7 bases map to TRBD2. From germline, CDR1 is KGHSH and CDR2 LQKENI. V dropped 1 base and J dropped 2; count of bases not matched to a gene: 6. The CDR3 is made up of 16 amino acids. The CDR3 loop is CASSPLRGSNTDTQYF. For the CDR3, the DNA is TGTGCCAGCTCACCACTCCGCGGGAGCAACACAGATACGCAGTATTTT.

The chain employs TRBV27 and TRBJ2-5, with D possibly TRBD2 on 7 matching bases. The ends were cut back, 7 bases at V and 1 base at J, with 16 bases in the middle. CDR3 length equals 15 residues. Germline V CDR1 and CDR2: MNHEY, SMNVEV (reference sequence). This chain's CDR3 is CASTPGGRAQETQYF. The CDR3 coding sequence is TGTGCCAGCACCCCGGGGGGCAGGGCCCAAGAGACCCAGTACTTC.

The CDR3 DNA follows: TGTGCCAGCAGCCCGACGGGAGCCGGGCGAGTTAGGCACGAGCAGTACTTC. This encodes CASSPTGAGRVRHEQYF. The gene calls are TRBV11-2 and TRBJ2-7; D might be TRBD2 (6 bases). This CDR3 is built from 17 residues. Germline CDR1 reads SGHAT; CDR2 reads FQNNGV. Trimming pared 5 bases from V and 5 bases from J, leaving 25 bases between. Full variable domain (remainder filled in from reference TRBV11-2 and TRBJ2-7): EAGVAQSPRYKIIEKRQSVAFWCNPISGHATLYWYQQILGQGPKLLIQFQNNGVVDDSQLPKDRFSAERLKGVDSTLKIQPAKLEDSAVYLCASSPTGAGRVRHEQYFGPGTRLTVT.

This clone was observed a handful of times. The same CDR3 can be traced to other DNA sequences in this sample. V and J are TRBV7-9 and TRBJ2-5; D not certain. This CDR3 region has 11 residues. Germline CDR1 SEHNR, CDR2 FQNEAQ (reference sequence). The V and J ends lost 5 bases and 2 bases respectively, with 3 bases between them. CDR3 protein: CASSPQETQYF. CDR3 nucleotide sequence: TGTGCCAGCAGCCCTCAAGAGACCCAGTACTTC.